This T cell receptor beta chain was identified in a study of T cells in Graves' hyperthyroidism and ophthalmopathy (dated by TCRdb to about 2019). About the investigation overall: Peripheral blood was sampled at the time of initial diagnosis, prior to any treatment. An independent validation cohort of some 18 hyperthyroidism patients and some 15 patients who later progressed to ophthalmopathy tested prospective prediction of ophthalmopathy. To identify distinguishing TCR V-J signatures, a discovery cohort of roughly 100 patients was used, comprising some 43 with Graves' ophthalmopathy and around 57 with stable Graves' hyperthyroidism. The study also compared thyroid tissue and blood T-cell repertoires from roughly 6 Graves' hyperthyroidism patients. After blood sampling, hyperthyroidism patients were treated with methimazole at a starting dose of 30 mg daily, and ophthalmopathy patients were treated with high-dose intravenous methylprednisolone. The roughly 100 discovery patients were divided at random into training and test sets in a 7:3 ratio. TCR Vbeta CDR3 sequencing of 130 to 150 peripheral blood samples (roughly 43 ophthalmopathy, 75 or so hyperthyroidism and around 17 progressor patients) is reported in the paper.

The TCR beta CDR3 regions were amplified from the RNA transcripts. The TCR CDR3 was subjected to a first round of RT-PCR using the HTBI primer set and the Qiagen OneStep RT-PCR kit. Libraries were constructed in a second round of multiplex PCR, after which size selection and purification were carried out. Paired-end sequencing of the libraries was performed with 100 bp reads on an Illumina HiSeq2000. On the study's bioinformatics: SOAPnuke was used to process the raw data, with reads discarded if the reads contained adapters or uncalled bases, had a mean Phred below 15, or lacked an exact constant-primer or identifier match. High-quality paired reads were merged with COPE v1.2.5, and unique nucleotide sequences were defined as clonotypes. MiTCR v1.1 was used to align the clonotypes against IMGT TRBV, TRBD and TRBJ reference segments. The analysis included only V-J combinations with a frequency above 0.0001, which together covered more than 99% of the repertoires. A TCS score was defined as the ratio between F50 (clonal expansion) and ExV (chaos), using BLOSUM62-based TCRdist between CDR3 peptides within each V-J. Welch's t-statistics and random forest reduced around 520 V-J features to about 12, which were used in a naive Bayes classifier (R e1071). Starting from the raw public reads, TCRdb applied fastp trimming at Q25, assembled clones with MiXCR and retained in-frame beta chains. A single entry per CDR3 protein holds the most common genes and DNA from its merged rows. It is TCRdb's table, rather than the study itself, that gives the V and J calls and clone size. The sample includes some 770,000 distinct CDR3 sequences, with approximately 16% observed a single time. In total, the top ten clones hold approximately 8.4% of the sample.

Sequences MDHEN (CDR1) and SYDVKM (CDR2) are obtained from the germline V gene. V is cut by 5 bases and J by 7 bases, and the space between the germline ends is 7 bases. From the cysteine through the phenylalanine, the CDR3 covers 11 amino acids. Just CDR3 DNA is preserved here, 33 bases in frame from base 1. This clonotype was counted a few times. It has no known antigen specificity. Per-base qualities were not stored, and no clone one base away is much larger. The investigation overall reported the following: A model built on a 13 V-J signature distinguished ophthalmopathy from stable hyperthyroidism, reaching around 88% sensitivity and around 81% specificity in cross-validation and 80%/75% in testing. Sample size was not statistically predetermined, and investigators were not blinded to group allocation. During validation, the model predicted progression to ophthalmopathy a median of about 6.5 months ahead of onset, with almost 71% sensitivity and around 72% specificity. Most expanded thyroid clonotypes (frequency above 0.001) were also detected in blood, suggesting blood repertoires may reflect thyroid immune responses.

Stable Graves' hyperthyroidism was defined as no progression to ophthalmopathy during 18 months of follow-up. The hyperthyroidism patients were between 18 and 65 years old and newly diagnosed, with a disease duration of less than 2 months. Exclusion was applied to patients with uncontrolled infections, other autoimmune diseases, pregnancy or lactation. Diagnoses were established on the basis of clinical symptoms, serum thyroxine and TRAb, thyroid ultrasound, and orbital computed tomography. Ficoll-Paque density gradient centrifugation was used to isolate PBMCs from 8.5 to 10 ml of fresh peripheral blood. Trizol reagent was used to extract total RNA, and RNA quality was then checked on an Agilent 2100 Bioanalyzer.

The clonotype comes from a man aged 18-30 years with Graves' hyperthyroidism. Sequenced sample: blood. The sequence is built from TRBV28 and TRBJ2-3; confidence is insufficient to name the D gene. The DNA reads as follows: TGTGCCAGCAGTACAGACAATACGCAGTATTTT. It is translated as CASSTDNTQYF.